This TCR beta chain derives from a study of long-term antiretroviral therapy in people with HIV. This clone has just one count. With survey level as its setting, the immunoSEQ assay was v3.0. Assay: immunoSEQ multiplex PCR; the TCRdb copy retains only in-frame clones and omits some. The sample holds about 42,000 clones; approximately 86% are singletons and the top ten take around 4.7%. Trimming shortened V by 2 bases and J by 2 bases, and 9 bases separated the two germline ends. Germline CDR1 and CDR2: SNHLY and FYNNEI. CDR3 size: 14 residues. The J gene is TRBJ2-5, the V gene TRBV2; the D is unclear. The sample consisted of unsorted PBMCs, taken 0.1 years before starting antiretroviral therapy. The sequence derives from a woman aged 45 to 65 with HIV. CDR3 sequence: CASSELAEQETQYF. CDR3 nucleotides: TGTGCCAGCAGTGAACTGGCAGAGCAAGAGACCCAGTACTTC.